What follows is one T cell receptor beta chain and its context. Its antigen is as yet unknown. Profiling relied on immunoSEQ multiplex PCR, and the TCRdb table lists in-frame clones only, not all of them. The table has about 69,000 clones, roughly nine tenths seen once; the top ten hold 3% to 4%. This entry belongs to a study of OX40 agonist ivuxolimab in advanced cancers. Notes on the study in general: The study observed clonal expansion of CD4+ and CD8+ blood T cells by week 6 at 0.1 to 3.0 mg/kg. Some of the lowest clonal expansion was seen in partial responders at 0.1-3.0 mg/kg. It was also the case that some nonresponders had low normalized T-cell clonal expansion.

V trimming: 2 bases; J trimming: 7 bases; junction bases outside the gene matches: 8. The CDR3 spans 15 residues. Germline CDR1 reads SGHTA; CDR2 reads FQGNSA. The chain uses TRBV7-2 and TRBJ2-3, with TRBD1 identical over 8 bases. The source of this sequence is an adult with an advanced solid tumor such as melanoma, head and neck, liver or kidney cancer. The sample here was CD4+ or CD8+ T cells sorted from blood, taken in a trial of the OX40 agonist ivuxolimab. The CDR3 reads CASSLRGQGRNTQYF. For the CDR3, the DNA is TGTGCCAGCAGCTTACGCGGACAGGGACGAAATACGCAGTATTTT.